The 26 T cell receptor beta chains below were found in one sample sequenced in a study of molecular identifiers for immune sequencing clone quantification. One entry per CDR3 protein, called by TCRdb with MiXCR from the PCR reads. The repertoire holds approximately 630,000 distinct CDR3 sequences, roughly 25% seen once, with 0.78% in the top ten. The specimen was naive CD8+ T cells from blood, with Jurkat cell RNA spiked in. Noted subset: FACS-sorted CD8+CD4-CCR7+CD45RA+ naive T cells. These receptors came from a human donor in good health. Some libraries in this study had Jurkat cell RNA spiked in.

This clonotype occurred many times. In DNA, the CDR3 is TGTGCCAGCAGCAAAAGCGGCAGAAGCAATCAGCCCCAGCATTTT. Protein product: CASSKSGRSNQPQHF. The V call is TRBV21-1, the J call TRBJ1-5. TRBV21-1 is described as a pseudogene. This CDR3 region has 15 residues.

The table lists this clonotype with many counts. The CDR3 loop is CASTPPGYQPQHF. The DNA of the CDR3 is TGTGCCAGCACCCCACCGGGTTACCAGCCCCAGCATTTT. The V call is TRBV6-2 or TRBV6-3, the J call TRBJ1-5, with no clear D. CDR1 is MNHEY and CDR2 is SVGEGT in the germline V gene. CDR3 length: 13 residues. The germline V and J ends were trimmed by 7 bases and 7 bases, with 14 bases remaining between them.

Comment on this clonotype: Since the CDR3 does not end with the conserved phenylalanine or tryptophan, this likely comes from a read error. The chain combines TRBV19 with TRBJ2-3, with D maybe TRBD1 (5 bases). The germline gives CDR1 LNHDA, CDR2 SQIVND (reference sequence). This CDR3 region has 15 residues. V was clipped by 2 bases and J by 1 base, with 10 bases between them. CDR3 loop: CASSIQGPGTDTQYL. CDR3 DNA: TGTGCCAGTAGTATACAGGGCCCGGGCACAGATACGCAGTATTTA.

CDR3 nucleotides: TGCAGTCGCGCACTAGCGGGAGTATCCTACGAGCAGTACTTC. Its translation is CSRALAGVSYEQYF. The chain links TRBV20-1 to TRBJ2-7; 11 bases match TRBD2. In germline, CDR1 is DFQATT, CDR2 SNEGSKA (reference sequence). The CDR3 is 14 amino acids. Trimming at V came to 8 bases and at J to 1 base, leaving 7 bases not matched to a gene.

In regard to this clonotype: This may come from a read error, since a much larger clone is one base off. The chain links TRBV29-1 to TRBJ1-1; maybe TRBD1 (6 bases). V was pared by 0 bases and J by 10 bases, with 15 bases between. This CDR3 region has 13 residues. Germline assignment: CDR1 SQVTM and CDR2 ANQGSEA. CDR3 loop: CSVEDLRGFGAFF. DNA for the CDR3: TGCAGCGTTGAAGATCTTAGGGGGTTTGGAGCTTTCTTT.

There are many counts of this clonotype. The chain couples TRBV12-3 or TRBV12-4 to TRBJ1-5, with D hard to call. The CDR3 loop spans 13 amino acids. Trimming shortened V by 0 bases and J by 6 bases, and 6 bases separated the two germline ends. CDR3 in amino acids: CASSLAGFQPQHF. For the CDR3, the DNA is TGTGCCAGCAGTTTAGCAGGGTTTCAGCCCCAGCATTTT.

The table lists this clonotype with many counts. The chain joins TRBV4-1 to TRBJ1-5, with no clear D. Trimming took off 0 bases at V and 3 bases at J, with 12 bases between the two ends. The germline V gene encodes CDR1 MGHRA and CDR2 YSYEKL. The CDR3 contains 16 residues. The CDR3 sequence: CASSQDRGFYNQPQHF. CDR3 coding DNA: TGCGCCAGCAGCCAAGATAGAGGGTTCTACAATCAGCCCCAGCATTTT.

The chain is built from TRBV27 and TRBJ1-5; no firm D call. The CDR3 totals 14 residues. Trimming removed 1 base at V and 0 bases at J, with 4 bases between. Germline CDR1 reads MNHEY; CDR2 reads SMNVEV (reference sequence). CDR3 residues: CASSLLDSNQPQHF. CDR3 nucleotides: TGTGCCAGCAGTTTATTGGATAGCAATCAGCCCCAGCATTTT.

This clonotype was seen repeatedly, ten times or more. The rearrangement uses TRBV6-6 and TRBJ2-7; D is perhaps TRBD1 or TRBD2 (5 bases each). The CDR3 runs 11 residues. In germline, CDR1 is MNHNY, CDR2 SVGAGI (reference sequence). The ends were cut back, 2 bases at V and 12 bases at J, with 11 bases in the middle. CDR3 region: CASSYAGRAYF. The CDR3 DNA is TGTGCCAGCAGTTACGCAGGGAGAGCGTACTTC.

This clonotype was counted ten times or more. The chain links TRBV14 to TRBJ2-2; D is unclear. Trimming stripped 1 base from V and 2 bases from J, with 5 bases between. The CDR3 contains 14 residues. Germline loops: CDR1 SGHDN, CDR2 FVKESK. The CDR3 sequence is CASSQGGNTGELFF. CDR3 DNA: TGTGCCAGCAGCCAAGGAGGTAACACCGGGGAGCTGTTTTTT.

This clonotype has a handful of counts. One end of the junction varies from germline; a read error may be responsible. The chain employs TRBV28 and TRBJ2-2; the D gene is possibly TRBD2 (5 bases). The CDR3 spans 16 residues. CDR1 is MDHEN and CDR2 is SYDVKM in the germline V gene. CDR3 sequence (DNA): TGTGCCAGCACCCTCCCTAGAGCGATCAACACCGGGGAGCAGTTTTTT. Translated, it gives CASTLPRAINTGEQFF.

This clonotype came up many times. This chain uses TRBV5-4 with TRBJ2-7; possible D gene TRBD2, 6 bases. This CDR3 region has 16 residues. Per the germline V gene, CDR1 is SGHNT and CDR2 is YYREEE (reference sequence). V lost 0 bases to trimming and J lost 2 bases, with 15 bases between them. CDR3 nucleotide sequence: TGTGCCAGCAGCTTGGCCAAGGAGGGTGATACCTACGAGCAGTACTTC. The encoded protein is CASSLAKEGDTYEQYF. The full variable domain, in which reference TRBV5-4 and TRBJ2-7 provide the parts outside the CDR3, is ETGVTQSPTHLIKTRGQQVTLRCSSQSGHNTVSWYQQALGQGPQFIFQYYREEENGRGNFPPRFSGLQFPNYSSELNVNALELDDSALYLCASSLAKEGDTYEQYFGPGTRLTVT.

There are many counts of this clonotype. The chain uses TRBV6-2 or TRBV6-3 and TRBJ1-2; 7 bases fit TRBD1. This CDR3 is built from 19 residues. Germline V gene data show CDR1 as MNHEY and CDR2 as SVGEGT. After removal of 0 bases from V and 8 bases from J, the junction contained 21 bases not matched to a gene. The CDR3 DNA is TGTGCCAGCAGTTACTCTGCCGGACCCAGAACCGGGACAGAAGAGGGCTACACCTTC. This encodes CASSYSAGPRTGTEEGYTF.

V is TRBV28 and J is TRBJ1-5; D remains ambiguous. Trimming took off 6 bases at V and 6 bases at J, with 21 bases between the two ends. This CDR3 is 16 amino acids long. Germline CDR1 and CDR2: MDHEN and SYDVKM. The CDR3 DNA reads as TGTGCCAGCAGCGGACCTGGGAGTTTCGGCAGTCAGCCCCAGCATTTT. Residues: CASSGPGSFGSQPQHF. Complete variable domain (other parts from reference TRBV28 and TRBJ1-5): DVKVTQSSRYLVKRTGEKVFLECVQDMDHENMFWYRQDPGLGLRLIYFSYDVKMKEKGDIPEGYSVSREKKERFSLILESASTNQTSMYLCASSGPGSFGSQPQHFGDGTRLSIL.

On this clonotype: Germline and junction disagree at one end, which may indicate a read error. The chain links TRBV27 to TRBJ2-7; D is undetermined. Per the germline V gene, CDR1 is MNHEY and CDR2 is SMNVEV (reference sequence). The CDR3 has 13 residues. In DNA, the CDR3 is TGTGCCAGCAGTTTATCTGCGTCCTACGAGCAGTCCTTC. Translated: CASSLSASYEQSF.

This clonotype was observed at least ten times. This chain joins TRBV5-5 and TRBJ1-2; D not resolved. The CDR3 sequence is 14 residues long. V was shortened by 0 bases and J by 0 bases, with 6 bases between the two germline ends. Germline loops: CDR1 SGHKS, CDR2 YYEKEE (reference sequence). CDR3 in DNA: TGTGCCAGCAGCTTGGCAGCCGCTAACTATGGCTACACCTTC. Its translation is CASSLAAANYGYTF.

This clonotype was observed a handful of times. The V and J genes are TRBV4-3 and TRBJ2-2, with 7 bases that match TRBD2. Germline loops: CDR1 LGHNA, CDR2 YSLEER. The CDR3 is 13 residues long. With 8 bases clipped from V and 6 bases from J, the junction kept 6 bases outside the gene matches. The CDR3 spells CASDDGGAGELFF. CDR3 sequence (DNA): TGCGCCAGCGACGATGGGGGGGCCGGGGAGCTGTTTTTT.

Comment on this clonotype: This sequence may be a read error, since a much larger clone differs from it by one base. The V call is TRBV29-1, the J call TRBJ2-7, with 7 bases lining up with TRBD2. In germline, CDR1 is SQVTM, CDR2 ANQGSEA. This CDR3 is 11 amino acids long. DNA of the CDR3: TGCAGCGCTGAAATTCGGGGGGAGCAGCACTTC. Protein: CSAEIRGEQHF.

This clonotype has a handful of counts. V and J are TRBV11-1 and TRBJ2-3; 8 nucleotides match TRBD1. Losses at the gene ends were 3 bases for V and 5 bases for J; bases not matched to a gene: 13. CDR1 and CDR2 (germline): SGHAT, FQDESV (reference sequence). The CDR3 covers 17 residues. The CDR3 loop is CASSFLVETGVGDTQYF. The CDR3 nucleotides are TGTGCCAGCAGCTTTCTTGTCGAGACAGGGGTGGGAGATACGCAGTATTTT.

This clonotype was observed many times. The CDR3 DNA sequence: TGTGCCAGCAGCTCTCTAGCGGGAGGGTCAGATACGCAGTATTTT. Translated, it gives CASSSLAGGSDTQYF. The genes are TRBV9 and TRBJ2-3; the match to TRBD2 covers 12 bases. The CDR3 is 15 residues long. The V gene end was trimmed by 4 bases and the J gene end by 4 bases; junction bases not matched to a gene: 4. Germline V lookup: CDR1 SGDLS, CDR2 YYNGEE.

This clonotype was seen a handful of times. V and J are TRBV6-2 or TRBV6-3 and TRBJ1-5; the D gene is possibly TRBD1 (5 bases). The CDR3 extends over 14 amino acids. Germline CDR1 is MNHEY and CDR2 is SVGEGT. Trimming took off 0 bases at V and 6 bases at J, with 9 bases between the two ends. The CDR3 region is CASSYSAGLQPQHF. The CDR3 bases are TGTGCCAGCAGTTACTCGGCAGGGCTTCAGCCCCAGCATTTT.

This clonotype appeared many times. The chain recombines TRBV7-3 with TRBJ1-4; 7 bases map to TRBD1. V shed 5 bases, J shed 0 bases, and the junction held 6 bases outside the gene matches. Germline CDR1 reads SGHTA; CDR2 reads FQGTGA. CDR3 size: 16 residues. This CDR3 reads CASSPPGQATNEKLFF. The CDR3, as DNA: TGTGCCAGCAGCCCTCCCGGACAGGCAACTAATGAAAAACTGTTTTTT.

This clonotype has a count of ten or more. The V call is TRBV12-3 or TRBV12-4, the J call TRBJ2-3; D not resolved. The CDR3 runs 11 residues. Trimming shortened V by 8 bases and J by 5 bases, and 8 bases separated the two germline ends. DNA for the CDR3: TGTGCCAGCGCGACCGGAGATACGCAGTATTTT. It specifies CASATGDTQYF.

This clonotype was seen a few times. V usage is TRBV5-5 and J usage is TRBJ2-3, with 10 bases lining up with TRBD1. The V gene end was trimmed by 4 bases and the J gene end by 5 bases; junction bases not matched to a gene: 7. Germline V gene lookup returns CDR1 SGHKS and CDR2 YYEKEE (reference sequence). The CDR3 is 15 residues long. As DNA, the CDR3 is TGTGCCAGCAGCGAGGGGACAGGGGCGGGAGATACGCAGTATTTT. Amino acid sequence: CASSEGTGAGDTQYF.

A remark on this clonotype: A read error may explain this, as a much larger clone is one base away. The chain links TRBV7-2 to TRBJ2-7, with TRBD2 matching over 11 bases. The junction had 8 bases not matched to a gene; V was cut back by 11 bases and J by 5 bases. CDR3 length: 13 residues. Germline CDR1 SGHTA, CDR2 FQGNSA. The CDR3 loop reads CAVSGGAPDEQYF. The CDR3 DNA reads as TGTGCCGTTAGCGGGGGGGCCCCCGACGAGCAGTACTTC.

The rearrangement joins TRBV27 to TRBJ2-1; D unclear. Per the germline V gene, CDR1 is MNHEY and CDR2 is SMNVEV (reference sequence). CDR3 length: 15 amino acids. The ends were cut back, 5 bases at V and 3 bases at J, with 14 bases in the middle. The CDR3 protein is CASSPRADNYNEQFF. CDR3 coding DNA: TGTGCCAGCAGTCCTCGCGCAGATAACTACAATGAGCAGTTCTTC.